This T cell receptor (beta chain) stems from a study of T cell clones after liver transplantation. Study information: Post-transplant blood was tracked for graft-donor-reactive T cell clones identified in a pre-transplant mixed lymphocyte reaction. Study-wide points: Small, mixed patient groups and varying post-transplant times limit these conclusions. Graft donor-reactive T cells may have migrated into the graft rather than being deleted.

This CDR3 is built from 13 residues. The V and J ends lost 8 bases and 2 bases respectively, with 10 bases between them. CDR1 and CDR2 (germline): MNHEY, SMNVEV (reference sequence). Generated by immunoSEQ multiplex PCR, the TCRdb table keeps only in-frame clones and is missing some. The sample contains roughly 100,000 clones, about 86% of which appear only once. Comments on this clone: The antigen is unknown.

This sequence was found in a human patient who received a liver transplant. Some T cells may possibly be graft donor cells. The rearrangement joins TRBV27 to TRBJ2-4; D is undetermined. This specimen was CD4+ T cells from blood, taken approximately 50 months after liver transplant. The CDR3 reads CASQQTSKNIQYF. The CDR3 coding sequence is TGTGCCAGCCAACAGACCTCCAAAAACATTCAGTACTTC.